The 5 T cell receptor beta chains in this list originate from one sample, sequenced in a study of blood T cell repertoires in COVID-19 (dated by TCRdb to about 2020). Library preparation employed the immunoSEQ multiplex PCR assay. The source is immuneACCESS, and TCRdb retained only in-frame sequences with V and J called. Part of the clones is not carried over; for the studies checked, unresolved V genes explain less than half of this, and the remainder is unexplained. For this sample the table gives some 190,000 clones, of which roughly 79% were detected only once. Approximately 11% of the sample belongs to the ten largest clones. Material for sequencing was peripheral blood. These receptors originate from a woman in her forties with COVID-19, enrolled during active disease.

The chain combines TRBV24-1 with TRBJ2-3, with 8 bases fitting TRBD1. This CDR3 is built from 14 residues. In germline, CDR1 is KGHDR, CDR2 SFDVKD. V trimming: 7 bases; J trimming: 1 base; junction bases outside the gene matches: 3. CDR3 bases: TGTGCCACCAGCGACAGGGGAGGCACAGATACGCAGTATTTT. Translation gives CATSDRGGTDTQYF.

J is TRBJ1-1 and V is TRBV19, with 8 bases fitting TRBD1. There are 13 residues in the CDR3. From germline, CDR1 is LNHDA and CDR2 SQIVND (reference sequence). J was trimmed by 5 bases and V by 7 bases; bases with no gene match: 6. The CDR3: CASTGQGWTEAFF. As DNA, the CDR3 is TGTGCCAGTACCGGACAGGGTTGGACTGAAGCTTTCTTT. The full variable domain, in which reference TRBV19 and TRBJ1-1 provide the parts outside the CDR3, is DGGITQSPKYLFRKEGQNVTLSCEQNLNHDAMYWYRQDPGQGLRLIYYSQIVNDFQKGDIAEGYSVSREKKESFPLTVTSAQKNPTAFYLCASTGQGWTEAFFGQGTRLTVV.

The gene calls are TRBV9 and TRBJ2-7; TRBD2 aligns across 8 bases. V trimming: 3 bases; J trimming: 3 bases; junction bases outside the gene matches: 11. The CDR3 runs to 16 residues. The germline CDR1 and CDR2 sequences are SGDLS and YYNGEE. The CDR3 protein is CASSAGGLAGNYEQYF. CDR3 nucleotide sequence: TGTGCCAGCAGCGCGGGGGGGTTAGCGGGAAACTACGAGCAGTACTTC.

The chain couples TRBV6-5 to TRBJ2-5, with TRBD2 as a possible D gene (5 bases). Trimming stripped 3 bases from V and 5 bases from J, with 13 bases between. The CDR3 covers 14 residues. Germline CDR1 and CDR2: MNHEY and SVGAGI. CDR3 amino acids: CASSYNGIGETQYF. For the CDR3, the DNA is TGTGCCAGCAGTTATAACGGGATCGGGGAGACCCAGTACTTC.

The J gene is TRBJ2-1, the V gene TRBV7-2; TRBD2 agrees at 15 bases. Germline V lookup: CDR1 SGHTA, CDR2 FQGNSA. V was clipped by 3 bases and J by 10 bases; unmatched bases: 16. This CDR3 comprises 19 residues. The CDR3, as DNA: TGTGCCAGCAGCTTCGTGGGACTAGCGGGAGGACTCAATTATGTGGAGCAGTTCTTC. Translated, it gives CASSFVGLAGGLNYVEQFF.